A selection of T cell receptor beta chains follows, all from one sample in a study of chemoradiotherapy in HPV16-positive cancers. The repertoire was sequenced with immunoSEQ multiplex PCR; TCRdb's copy has only in-frame clones and lacks some. The sample has about 30,000 clones, around 84% seen once; the top ten hold over 4.5%. The sequencing used blood, collected from a patient who underwent chemoradiotherapy. These receptors all stem from a human donor with HPV-associated anogenital cancer. The CDR3 runs from the conserved cysteine through the conserved F or W. The D gene is left open where the match is weak. The size of a clone is reported for some rows only, either as once, few or many, or as a class for expanded clones.

j_call | v_call | clone_size | d_call | cdr3_length | cdr3_nt | cdr3_aa
TRBJ2-3 | TRBV5-6 | - | TRBD2 | 15 | TGTGCCAGCAGCTTGGAACTAGCGGGGGGGGATACGCAGTATTTT | CASSLELAGGDTQYF
TRBJ2-3 | TRBV5-1 | few | - | 16 | TGCGCCAGCAGCGAGCTTCAGGGAGTTAGCACAGATACGCAGTATTTT | CASSELQGVSTDTQYF
TRBJ2-2 | TRBV19 | - | TRBD1 | 17 | TGTGCCAGTAGTGTGAAACAGGGGGCCATTGGCACCGGGGAGCTGTTTTTT | CASSVKQGAIGTGELFF
TRBJ1-5 | TRBV28 | - | - | 13 | TGTGCCACCCCTGCGCAGGCTGTAGAGCCCCAGCATTTT | CATPAQAVEPQHF
TRBJ1-1 | TRBV7-8 | once | - | 14 | TGTGCCAGCAGCTTGAGGGCTTCTGGCACTGAAGCTTTCTTT | CASSLRASGTEAFF
TRBJ2-7 | TRBV29-1 | - | TRBD2 | 14 | TGCAGCGTTGACGGGACTAGCGGGGGCCAGCAGCAGTACTTC | CSVDGTSGGQQQYF
TRBJ2-5 | TRBV6-6 | - | TRBD1 | 14 | TGTGCCAGTCGACAGGGGGCGGACCAAGAGACCCAGTACTTC | CASRQGADQETQYF
TRBJ2-1 | TRBV11-2 | - | TRBD1 | 14 | TGTGCCAGTACCGGGACAGGGGATTTTCATGAGCAGTTCTTC | CASTGTGDFHEQFF
TRBJ2-4 | TRBV10-2 | - | TRBD2 | 17 | TGCGCCAGCAGTGATGAAGGGACTAGCGGGGCCAGAAACATTCAGTACTTC | CASSDEGTSGARNIQYF
TRBJ2-1 | TRBV25-1 | - | TRBD2 | 16 | TGTGCCAGCTCCGGGTCTAGCGGGGTACTTATGATGGAGCAGTTCTTC | CASSGSSGVLMMEQFF
TRBJ2-2 | TRBV5-1 | - | - | 15 | TGCGCCAGCAGCCAGGTCGCAGTCCCCTCCGGGGAGCTGTTTTTT | CASSQVAVPSGELFF
TRBJ1-2 | TRBV5-6 | - | - | 16 | TGTGCCAGCGGCCGGTTAGACGGCAACGGGAATTATGGCTACACCTTC | CASGRLDGNGNYGYTF
TRBJ2-2 | TRBV5-4 | - | TRBD1 | 15 | TGTGCCAGCAGCCCGGGACAGGGGGCGATTGGGGAGCTGTTTTTT | CASSPGQGAIGELFF
TRBJ2-1 | TRBV5-1 | - | - | 11 | TGCGCCAGCAGCGGGGGCAAGGCCCAGTTCTTC | CASSGGKAQFF
TRBJ1-6 | TRBV9 | - | - | 15 | TGTGCCAGCAGCACGACGGCAGGGTTGGGATCACCCCTCCACTTT | CASSTTAGLGSPLHF
TRBJ1-5 | TRBV29-1 | - | - | 13 | TGCAGCGTCCTCAACGGTGGCAATCAGCCCCAGCATTTT | CSVLNGGNQPQHF
TRBJ1-1 | TRBV7-8 | - | TRBD1 | 14 | TGTGCCAGCAGCTCCGGACAGGGAAACACTGAAGCTTTCTTT | CASSSGQGNTEAFF
TRBJ2-7 | TRBV6-1 | - | TRBD2 | 16 | TGTGCCAGCAGTGACCTACTAGCGGGGGCCGTATACGAGCAGTACTTC | CASSDLLAGAVYEQYF
TRBJ1-1 | TRBV2 | - | TRBD1 | 14 | TGTGCCAGCAGACTCGGACAGGGACCAACTGAAGCTTTCTTT | CASRLGQGPTEAFF
TRBJ1-6 | TRBV30 | - | - | 14 | TGTGCCTGGAGTGTAGGGGCGGATAATTCACCCCTCCACTTT | CAWSVGADNSPLHF
TRBJ1-5 | TRBV7-8 | - | - | 14 | TGTGCCAGCAGCCAAGACAGAAATCATCAGCCCCAGCATTTT | CASSQDRNHQPQHF
TRBJ2-5 | TRBV7-2 | - | TRBD2 | 15 | TGTGCCAGCAGCCCGGGGGGACCGGGGGAATTTAACCAGTACTTC | CASSPGGPGEFNQYF
TRBJ2-2 | TRBV6-1 | - | - | 15 | TGTGCCAGCAGTGCAAGAGCGGAGGCGACCGGGGAGCTGTTTTTT | CASSARAEATGELFF
TRBJ2-3 | TRBV2 | - | TRBD1 | 15 | TGTGCCAGCAGTGATCTGGGACAGGGTTCAGATACGCAGTATTTT | CASSDLGQGSDTQYF
TRBJ1-1 | TRBV6-4 | - | - | 13 | TGTGCCAGCAGTGTCGAAAAAGGGACTGAAGCTTTCTTT | CASSVEKGTEAFF
TRBJ2-1 | TRBV19 | - | TRBD1 | 15 | TGTGCCAGTAGTATGGGACAGCAGCTTTACAATGAGCAGTTCTTC | CASSMGQQLYNEQFF
TRBJ1-3 | TRBV11-2 | - | - | 14 | TGTGCCAGCAGCTTAGAATCACAGGGAAACACCATATATTTT | CASSLESQGNTIYF
TRBJ1-2 | TRBV7-9 | - | - | 11 | TGTGCCAGCGGCACAAACTATGGCTACACCTTC | CASGTNYGYTF
TRBJ2-2 | TRBV18 | - | - | 14 | TGTGCCAGCTCACCAAATTCAGCCACCGGGGAGCTGTTTTTT | CASSPNSATGELFF
TRBJ2-7 | TRBV6-6 | - | TRBD2 | 16 | TGTGCCAGTCAACTAGCGGGGGGGCCTTTGTACCACGAGCAGTACTTC | CASQLAGGPLYHEQYF
TRBJ2-2 | TRBV5-8 | - | - | 14 | TGTGCCAGCAGCCCGGGACACTACACCGGGGAGCTGTTTTTT | CASSPGHYTGELFF
TRBJ2-3 | TRBV7-2 | - | TRBD1 | 14 | TGTGCCAGCAGCTTAGAGGGACAGCTGGATACGCAGTATTTT | CASSLEGQLDTQYF
TRBJ1-5 | TRBV18 | few | TRBD1 | 15 | TGTGCCAGCTCACTAGCGACAGGGGGCTATCAGCCCCAGCATTTT | CASSLATGGYQPQHF
TRBJ2-7 | TRBV10-3 | - | - | 14 | TGTGCCATCAGTGAATACGGGGGTCCCTACGAGCAGTACTTC | CAISEYGGPYEQYF
TRBJ2-7 | TRBV5-1 | - | TRBD1 | 14 | TGCGCCAGCAGCTTGGACAGGGGGTCATACGAGCAGTACTTC | CASSLDRGSYEQYF
TRBJ2-7 | TRBV18 | - | - | 13 | TGTGCCAGCTCACAGGACACTTACTACGAGCAGTACTTC | CASSQDTYYEQYF
TRBJ2-1 | TRBV7-8 | - | TRBD2 | 16 | TGTGCCAGCAGCCGAACACGGATTAGCGGGGTGAGTGAGCAGTTCTTC | CASSRTRISGVSEQFF
TRBJ2-2 | TRBV29-1 | - | TRBD1 | 14 | TGCAGCGTTGGGGGGGACAGGGGAAGGGGGGAGCTGTTTTTT | CSVGGDRGRGELFF
TRBJ1-3 | TRBV2 | - | - | 16 | TGTGCCAGCAGCTCGGGAGGGGGATACTCTGGAAACACCATATATTTT | CASSSGGGYSGNTIYF
TRBJ2-3 | TRBV18 | - | - | 11 | TGTGCCAGCTCGAGCGGGGATACGCAGTATTTT | CASSSGDTQYF
TRBJ2-1 | TRBV19 | - | - | 17 | TGTGCCAGTAGTAGGACCCTTGGGGGTACGTCCTACAATGAGCAGTTCTTC | CASSRTLGGTSYNEQFF
TRBJ2-5 | TRBV11-2 | - | - | 12 | TGTGCCAGCAGCCCTGCGGGTGAGACCCAGTACTTC | CASSPAGETQYF
TRBJ2-7 | TRBV5-1 | - | - | 16 | TGCGCCAGCAGCTTGGCAGGGTCCAAGGTAGTGAACGAGCAGTACTTC | CASSLAGSKVVNEQYF
TRBJ1-4 | TRBV10-2 | - | - | 13 | TGCGCCAGCAGTGAGTACATCAATGAAAAACTGTTTTTT | CASSEYINEKLFF
TRBJ1-4 | TRBV5-4 | few | - | 13 | TGTGCCAGCAGCTCCCGACAGGATGAAAAACTGTTTTTT | CASSSRQDEKLFF
TRBJ1-4 | TRBV30 | - | - | 12 | TGTGCCTGGAGTGTAGACGGTGGAAAACTGTTTTTT | CAWSVDGGKLFF
TRBJ2-7 | TRBV2 | - | TRBD2 | 15 | TGTGCCAGCAGGGGAATAGCGGGGGGGATCAACGAGCAGTACTTC | CASRGIAGGINEQYF
TRBJ2-5 | TRBV5-1 | - | - | 14 | TGCGCCAGCAGCTTGAGGCCCGAAGGCAAGACCCAGTACTTC | CASSLRPEGKTQYF